This T cell receptor beta chain derives from a study of identical twins listed by TCRdb under 2016. Turning to the overall study: The study deep-sequenced TCR alpha and beta repertoires from monozygotic twins, unrelated adults of various ages and cord blood to test whether fetal clonotypes persist. To rule out contamination, replicate twin experiments were performed at different times with different library preparation protocols.

What the authors observed across the whole study: Excess twin sharing in beta out-of-frame sequences was weaker because fewer shared sequences lowered the signal-to-noise ratio. In monozygotic twins, out-of-frame TCR alpha sharing was systematically underestimated by recombination models, although the models agreed with sharing between unrelated individuals. Compared with coincidental sharing between unrelated individuals, out-of-frame TCR alpha sequences shared between twins showed an excess of sequences with low generation probability. Conclusions relied on cross-sectional statistical analysis, since the same donors could not be followed over many years. Invariant T cells such as MAIT and iNKT could partly confound zero-insertion analyses, although diverse VJ usage argued against such confounding for most clonotypes. Abundant cord blood beta clonotypes had fewer insertions, young adult naive repertoires showed a similar but weaker trend, and memory repertoires showed no such trend.

About this clonotype: Its antigen remains undetermined. No qualities accompany the bases; no much larger clone lies one base away.

Only healthy Caucasian donors were included. Three unrelated non-twin adults were also sequenced: a male aged 18 to 30, a male aged 50 to 59 and a female aged 50 to 59. Miltenyi CD45RO+ enrichment and human naive T-cell isolation kits were used to isolate memory (CD45RO+) and naive T cells from PBMC. The library was prepared using 5' RACE. This sample was sequenced with an Illumina HiSeq 2000. A universal primer binding site was introduced by template switching, and a unique molecular identifier was present in the final cDNA, enabling accurate counting of TCR cDNA molecules. Specific primers in the conserved constant-segment region were used to synthesize first-strand cDNA for the TCR alpha and beta chains. To control for contamination, every cDNA library was double barcoded, receiving both a SMART-Mk sample barcode and Illumina barcodes. TruSeq adapter sequences and Illumina sample barcodes were added in two successive PCR steps. TCR alpha and beta cDNA libraries were sequenced on the Illumina HiSeq platform with custom primers. Per the authors' processing: MiGEC was used to process raw reads and extract unique molecular identifiers, and MiXCR was used to find CDR3 positions. Recombination models were inferred per individual with the repgenHMM and IGoR tools using an EM algorithm. The tcR package in R was used for shared clonotype analysis, with sharing normalized by the product of cloneset sizes. Out-of-frame nonproductive sequences were analyzed to study raw recombination free of thymic and clonal selection effects. TCRdb took the public reads, trimmed them with fastp at Q25, ran MiXCR for clone calling and kept in-frame beta chains. Each record represents a unique CDR3 protein, reported with the most common genes and DNA among its rows. The V and J calls shown here were made by TCRdb, not taken from the authors' results. The sample yields roughly 710,000 distinct CDR3 sequences; roughly 6% were counted once. In total, the top ten clones hold 1.5% to 2% of the sample.

This clonotype was obtained from a young man in good health. Source material: naive T cells sorted from blood. According to the study, the label for this sample's cell subset or site signals: cells isolated with a human naive T-cell isolation kit.

The DNA sequence is TGTGCCAGCAGTCCGAACCGATGGAAAAACATTCAGTACTTC. The translation is CASSPNRWKNIQYF. The sequence links TRBV12-3 or TRBV12-4 to TRBJ2-4; the D gene is unclear. The CDR3 runs 14 amino acids, cysteine and phenylalanine included. The kept DNA is CDR3 alone, 42 bases in frame from the first base. The V end loses 5 bases and the J end loses 4 bases, and a stretch of 12 bases separates them.